Given below is one T cell receptor beta chain in context. Its antigen target is currently unknown. No base qualities exist here, and no much larger clone lies one base off it. This entry belongs to a study of blood T cell repertoires in COVID-19 (dated by TCRdb to 2018 to 2021). Context from the whole study: Samples covering the acute and convalescent phases of COVID-19 were provided by collaborators in the United States, Italy and Spain. Samples were obtained from the ongoing ImmuneRACE study (first 160 participants) and from roughly 1,300 subjects provided by 6 global collaborators. Where available, HLA class I and class II types were obtained from metadata supplied by the sample provider rather than from assay-based typing. The material from the prospective study consisted of cDNA or gDNA derived from T cells, B-cell-depleted T cells, or PBMCs. The repertoires were released in a freely available public database intended as a resource for research on the immune response to SARS-CoV-2. Deeply sampled blood TCRbeta repertoires from subjects exposed to, actively infected with, or recovered from COVID-19 were included in the dataset. Nearly every sample came with metadata listing a de-identified subject ID, COVID-19 status, age in years and sex.

The immunoSEQ Assay, a bias-controlled multiplex PCR, was used to amplify TCRbeta CDR3 regions from genomic DNA. As for the original processing: Within the assay, amplification of reference gene primers was used to estimate how many nucleated cells each sample contained. To quantify the absolute abundance of each unique TCRbeta CDR3 rearrangement, sequence reads were collapsed and filtered. For each sample, productive Simpson clonality was calculated by taking the square root of Simpson's diversity index across productive rearrangements. The table comes from immuneACCESS by way of TCRdb, which keeps in-frame sequences with V and J called. Part of the clones is missing from these tables; in studies checked, under half for an unresolved V gene and the rest for unknown reasons. V, J and clone size derive from that table, while D and trimming were established from the DNA sequence. For this sample the table gives 300,000 to 350,000 clones, of which 90% were detected only once. The ten most abundant clones make up approximately 7.5% of the sample.

At one collaborating source in Seattle, patients were enrolled during active infection and were followed longitudinally through the course of disease. Collaborating institutions collected whole blood in K2EDTA tubes following their own protocols. For TCRbeta analysis, collaborators shipped samples in one of three forms: frozen whole blood, isolated PBMCs, or DNA extracted from either of those sample types. From a lookup of the germline V gene, CDR1 and CDR2 are MDHEN and SYDVKM. V gives up 5 bases and J gives up 1 base, and the segment between their germline ends measures 10 bases. The CDR3, cysteine through phenylalanine, is 14 amino acids long. Only CDR3 DNA remains: 42 bases, in frame from the first base. Results the study describes overall, beyond this receptor: How much clinical and demographic metadata was included differed by source and by participant, and the metadata was provided uncurated.

Specimen: peripheral blood. The chain joins TRBV28 to TRBJ2-3; TRBD2 is a possible D gene, resting on 6 matching bases. The clonotype originates from a woman aged 30 to 39 with COVID-19, enrolled during active disease. The CDR3: CASSVGSRTDTQYF. The DNA is TGTGCCAGCAGTGTCGGGAGTCGCACAGATACGCAGTATTTT.